The sequence of this T cell receptor beta chain was determined in a study of T-cell memory formation after mild COVID-19. Study-wide context: Most TCR clusters belonged to a single donor.

Germline lookup yields CDR1 SQVTM and CDR2 ANQGSEA. The CDR3 length is 16 residues. The V gene lost 7 bases and the J gene lost 1 base, with 22 bases spanning the gap. Using its own MiXCR run on the 5' RACE reads, TCRdb lists one record per CDR3 protein. The data contain around 500,000 distinct CDR3 sequences, 15% to 20% of them singletons. As regards this clonotype: Its antigen is undetermined.

Overall study findings and caveats: There were some responding clones in pre-infection memory, which suggested that cross-reactive memory had joined. Whereas later expanders leaned CD4+, clones contracting day 15 to 85 showed a balanced CD4/CD8 makeup. Contracting CD4+ clones lay largely in CM and EM, with CD8+ ones residing in EMRA.

Sequencing was done on a sample of PBMCs or a T cell subset sorted from them (not recorded which). V usage is TRBV29-1 and J usage is TRBJ1-1, with D tentatively TRBD1 (6 bases). The source is an adult woman who had mild COVID-19 (a few samples of this study predate the infection). Cell type and time point are not known. CDR3: CSASVPGQLRNTEAFF. The CDR3 region has the DNA TGCAGCGCTTCCGTCCCAGGACAGTTGAGGAACACTGAAGCTTTCTTT.